The 30 T cell receptor beta chains reported below all come from one sample, sequenced in a study of T cell responses to AZD1222 COVID-19 vaccine. Profiling relied on immunoSEQ multiplex PCR, and the TCRdb table lists in-frame clones only, not all of them. The table has 90,000 to 120,000 clones, 70% to 90% seen once. The specimen comprised peripheral blood, sampled on day 0 of AZD1222 vaccination. These receptors were taken from an adult in good health.

This rearrangement joins TRBV6-4 to TRBJ2-2, with D tentatively TRBD2 (5 bases). V was cut by 3 bases and J by 6 bases, with 14 bases left in between. Germline CDR1 and CDR2: MRHNA and SNTAGT. CDR3 length: 15 amino acids. This chain's CDR3 is CASSERGDGAGELFF. In nucleotides, the CDR3 is TGTGCCAGCAGTGAACGGGGAGACGGGGCCGGGGAGCTGTTTTTT.

This clone was seen once. The chain is built from TRBV12-3 or TRBV12-4 and TRBJ1-1; D not resolved. The CDR3 runs to 13 residues. Trimming took 7 bases from V and 5 from J, leaving 14 bases between them. In nucleotides, the CDR3 is TGTGCCAGCATCCCCCCCGGGAGGACTGAAGCTTTCTTT. Protein: CASIPPGRTEAFF.

This clone was seen more than once but under ten times. The J gene is TRBJ2-7, the V gene TRBV29-1, with TRBD2 matching over 9 bases. Trimming removed 6 bases from V and 3 bases from J; junction bases left unmatched: 9. Per germline, CDR1 SQVTM and CDR2 ANQGSEA. The CDR3 covers 14 residues. The CDR3 reads CSVMPGLASYEQYF. As DNA, the CDR3 is TGCAGCGTAATGCCGGGACTAGCTAGCTACGAGCAGTACTTC.

J is TRBJ2-7 and V is TRBV20-1, with D perhaps being TRBD1 or TRBD2 (5 bases each). The CDR3 length is 15 residues. Trimming stripped 3 bases from V and 0 bases from J, with 15 bases between. Germline-derived CDR1 and CDR2 are DFQATT and SNEGSKA (reference sequence). The CDR3 bases are TGCAGTGCTAGTCCCGGGGACCGGAGCTCCTACGAGCAGTACTTC. As protein: CSASPGDRSSYEQYF.

V usage is TRBV18 and J usage is TRBJ1-5; TRBD1 might be the D (5 bases). This CDR3 contains 14 residues. Deletions cut 6 bases from V and 5 bases from J, with 14 bases between. Looked up from germline, CDR1 is KGHSH and CDR2 is LQKENI. The CDR3 loop reads CASSGEGRYQPQHF. The CDR3 bases are TGTGCCAGCTCGGGGGAAGGGAGATATCAGCCCCAGCATTTT.

This clone was counted once. V and J are TRBV27 and TRBJ1-6; D is unresolved. CDR1 and CDR2 (germline): MNHEY, SMNVEV (reference sequence). This CDR3 spans 13 amino acids. V was cut by 7 bases and J by 6 bases, with 10 bases left in between. This CDR3 is CASKAGINSPLHF. The CDR3 DNA reads as TGTGCCAGCAAGGCTGGGATTAATTCACCCCTCCACTTT.

This clone has a single count. The chain combines TRBV11-3 with TRBJ2-1; weak D call: TRBD2 (5 bases). V lost 5 bases, J lost 4 bases, and 15 bases lay in between. CDR3 length: 15 amino acids. Per the germline V gene, CDR1 is SGHNT and CDR2 is YENEEA. The DNA for the CDR3 is TGTGCCAGCAGCGATGCCGGACTGGCGTACAATGAGCAGTTCTTC. This sequence encodes CASSDAGLAYNEQFF. The whole variable domain, remainder taken from reference TRBV11-3 and TRBJ2-1, is EAGVVQSPRYKIIEKKQPVAFWCNPISGHNTLYWYLQNLGQGPELLIRYENEEAVDDSQLPKDRFSAERLKGVDSTLKIQPAELGDSAVYLCASSDAGLAYNEQFFGPGTRLTVL.

The CDR3 nucleotides read TGTGCCAGCAGCTTAGCAGGGGCTCTTGGAAACACCATATATTTT. Its translation: CASSLAGALGNTIYF. The chain has TRBV7-2 and TRBJ1-3, with D possibly TRBD1 on 5 matching bases. Germline CDR1 and CDR2: SGHTA and FQGNSA. V lost 0 bases to trimming and J lost 3 bases, with 9 bases between them. CDR3 length equals 15 residues.

The chain employs TRBV27 and TRBJ1-1; tentative D call: TRBD1 (6 bases). Trimming left V 2 bases short and J 0 bases short, with 10 bases between. Germline CDR1 MNHEY, CDR2 SMNVEV (reference sequence). CDR3 length equals 15 residues. The CDR3 spells CASSLRTEMNTEAFF. CDR3 nucleotide sequence: TGTGCCAGCAGTTTAAGGACAGAGATGAACACTGAAGCTTTCTTT.

The V call is TRBV6-5, the J call TRBJ1-3, with D possibly TRBD1 on 6 matching bases. This CDR3 comprises 15 residues. V lost 2 bases, J lost 4 bases, and 12 bases lay in between. Germline CDR1 and CDR2: MNHEY and SVGAGI. The CDR3 nucleotides read TGTGCCAGCAGTTACGAGGCACAGGGAGGAAACACCATATATTTT. This encodes CASSYEAQGGNTIYF.

This clone is a singleton in its sample. Here the CDR3 reads CASTSQRKGYGYTF. The CDR3 DNA reads TGTGCCAGCACCTCCCAACGGAAGGGCTATGGCTACACCTTC. This rearrangement joins TRBV28 to TRBJ1-2, with D unclear. Germline lookup yields CDR1 MDHEN and CDR2 SYDVKM. The CDR3 length is 14 residues. The V gene lost 7 bases and the J gene lost 4 bases, with 16 bases spanning the gap.

CDR3 in DNA: TGCGCCAGCAGAAGAGGGCAGGGCACAGATACGCAGTATTTT. Its translation is CASRRGQGTDTQYF. This sequence joins TRBV5-1 and TRBJ2-3; weak D call: TRBD2 (5 bases). Germline-derived CDR1 and CDR2 are SGHRS and YFSETQ. The CDR3 runs 14 residues. Trimming removed 5 bases at V and 1 base at J, with 11 bases between.

This chain links TRBV3-1 (or the pseudogene TRBV3-2) with TRBJ1-2, with TRBD1 as a possible D gene (5 bases). The CDR3 consists of 13 residues. Trimming shortened V by 0 bases and J by 6 bases, and 8 bases separated the two germline ends. Germline lookup yields CDR1 LGHDT and CDR2 YNNKEL (reference sequence). The CDR3 DNA reads as TGTGCCAGCAGCCAAGACGAGGGGCATGGCTACACCTTC. Translated, it gives CASSQDEGHGYTF.

The genes are TRBV25-1 and TRBJ2-2; possibly TRBD2 for D (6 bases). CDR1 and CDR2 (germline): MGHDK, SYGVNS. The length of the CDR3 is 15 residues. V lost 2 bases, J lost 0 bases, and 7 bases lay in between. The CDR3 DNA reads as TGTGCCAGCAGTGAACCGGGGGCGAACACCGGGGAGCTGTTTTTT. Protein: CASSEPGANTGELFF.

The chain joins TRBV28 to TRBJ1-1; the D is unclear. This CDR3 spans 12 amino acids. Trimming took off 2 bases at V and 4 bases at J, with 5 bases between the two ends. The germline V gene encodes CDR1 MDHEN and CDR2 SYDVKM. CDR3 sequence: CASSLLSTEAFF. The CDR3 DNA reads as TGTGCCAGCAGTTTACTGAGCACTGAAGCTTTCTTT.

The chain uses TRBV19 and TRBJ1-5; no clear D gene. V lost 6 bases, J lost 3 bases, and 12 bases lay in between. Germline CDR1 and CDR2: LNHDA and SQIVND (reference sequence). The CDR3 has 14 amino acids. The CDR3 bases are TGTGCCAGTAGGGAGGGCCGGGTCAATCAGCCCCAGCATTTT. Amino acids: CASREGRVNQPQHF.

The chain carries TRBV28 and TRBJ2-7; TRBD1 matches at 7 bases. The CDR3 is 12 residues long. V lost 7 bases to trimming and J lost 3 bases; unmatched junction nucleotides: 3. Per germline, CDR1 MDHEN and CDR2 SYDVKM. CDR3 amino acids: CASNDRVYEQYF. CDR3 bases: TGTGCCAGCAACGACAGGGTCTACGAGCAGTACTTC.

V is TRBV6-5 and J is TRBJ1-3, with D tentatively TRBD1 (6 bases). Germline-derived CDR1 and CDR2 are MNHEY and SVGAGI. The CDR3 sequence is 15 residues long. The V gene lost 6 bases and the J gene lost 5 bases, with 17 bases spanning the gap. CDR3 in amino acids: CASSAGGTSRNTIYF. The CDR3 DNA reads TGTGCCAGCAGCGCCGGGGGGACATCCCGAAACACCATATATTTT.

The gene calls are TRBV5-6 and TRBJ2-3, with D tentatively TRBD1 (5 bases). Trimming left V 1 base short and J 3 bases short, with 15 bases between. The V gene's germline CDR1 is SGHDT and CDR2 YYEEEE. The CDR3 consists of 16 residues. The CDR3 is CASSLPGQDVTDTQYF. CDR3 sequence (DNA): TGTGCCAGCAGCTTGCCCGGACAAGACGTGACAGATACGCAGTATTTT.

This chain connects TRBV11-3 to TRBJ2-7; D is possibly TRBD1 (9 bases). Looked up from germline, CDR1 is SGHNT and CDR2 is YENEEA. This CDR3 contains 15 residues. V shed 3 bases and J shed 3 bases, with 15 bases lying between them. The CDR3 DNA reads TGTGCCAGCAGCTTTAGCGGGACAGGGTACTACGAGCAGTACTTC. Translated, it gives CASSFSGTGYYEQYF.

The V call is TRBV5-1, the J call TRBJ1-3; TRBD1 matches 10 bases. The CDR3 is 15 amino acids. CDR1 and CDR2 (germline): SGHRS, YFSETQ. V was clipped by 4 bases and J by 4 bases; unmatched bases: 5. The CDR3 region has the DNA TGCGCCAGCAGCCCGGGACAGGGGTCAGGAAACACCATATATTTT. Its protein product is CASSPGQGSGNTIYF.

V gene TRBV28 combines with J gene TRBJ1-1; D gene ambiguous. V was trimmed by 6 bases and J by 1 base, leaving 3 bases between them. CDR1 is MDHEN, CDR2 SYDVKM, per germline. CDR3 size: 11 residues. This CDR3 reads CASRGNTEAFF. In DNA, the CDR3 is TGTGCCAGCAGGGGGAACACTGAAGCTTTCTTT.

This chain connects TRBV2 to TRBJ1-1; D gene uncertain. Germline loops: CDR1 SNHLY, CDR2 FYNNEI. The CDR3 consists of 14 residues. Trimming took off 2 bases at V and 1 base at J, with 8 bases between the two ends. The DNA for the CDR3 is TGTGCCAGCAGTGAAACGGCGGGGAACACTGAAGCTTTCTTT. Protein sequence: CASSETAGNTEAFF. The variable domain in full, with the rest retrieved from reference TRBV2 and TRBJ1-1, is EPEVTQTPSHQVTQMGQEVILRCVPISNHLYFYWYRQILGQKVEFLVSFYNNEISEKSEIFDDQFSVERPDGSNFTLKIRSTKLEDSAMYFCASSETAGNTEAFFGQGTRLTVV.

The chain recombines TRBV30 with TRBJ1-5, with 8 bases fitting TRBD1. CDR1 and CDR2 from the germline V gene are GTSNPN and SVGIG (reference sequence). V lost 8 bases and J lost 4; bases outside the gene matches: 7. CDR3 length: 13 residues. CDR3 bases: TGTGCCGGAGACAGGGGCGGGAATCAGCCCCAGCATTTT. Protein product: CAGDRGGNQPQHF. Based on the CDR3 plus reference TRBV30 and TRBJ1-5, the full variable domain is SQTIHQWPATLVQPVGSPLSLECTVEGTSNPNLYWYRQAAGRGLQLLFYSVGIGQISSEVPQNLSASRPQDRQFILSSKKLLLSDSGFYLCAGDRGGNQPQHFGDGTRLSIL.

The chain uses TRBV28 and TRBJ2-7; D gene unclear. Per germline, CDR1 MDHEN and CDR2 SYDVKM. Trimming took 6 bases from V and 9 from J, leaving 18 bases between them. The CDR3 has 13 residues. The CDR3 sequence: CASRPTVNFGQYF. DNA of the CDR3: TGTGCCAGCAGACCCACAGTCAATTTCGGGCAGTACTTC.

With regard to this clone: One junction end does not reproduce the germline sequence, and a read error may be involved. The chain has TRBV2 and TRBJ2-5, with 9 bases aligning to TRBD2. Germline CDR1 reads SNHLY; CDR2 reads FYNNEI. The CDR3 has 15 residues. The CDR3 is CASSESEASGVWDNF. Written as DNA, the CDR3 is TGTGCCAGCAGTGAAAGTGAGGCTAGCGGGGTCTGGGACAACTTC.

In its sample, this clone was seen once. The chain employs TRBV28 and TRBJ2-6; D unresolved. This CDR3 has 13 residues. The V gene lost 7 bases and the J gene lost 0 bases, with 4 bases spanning the gap. Germline V gene data show CDR1 as MDHEN and CDR2 as SYDVKM. As DNA, the CDR3 is TGTGCCAGCACAGACTCTGGGGCCAACGTCCTGACTTTC. Protein product: CASTDSGANVLTF.

The chain joins TRBV19 to TRBJ2-1; 11 bases align to TRBD2. In germline, CDR1 is LNHDA, CDR2 SQIVND (reference sequence). V was clipped by 5 bases and J by 5 bases; unmatched bases: 5. The CDR3 spans 15 residues. CDR3 in amino acids: CASSVGTSGNNEQFF. CDR3 in DNA: TGTGCCAGTAGTGTCGGGACTAGCGGTAACAATGAGCAGTTCTTC. The full variable domain, completed using reference TRBV19 and TRBJ2-1, is DGGITQSPKYLFRKEGQNVTLSCEQNLNHDAMYWYRQDPGQGLRLIYYSQIVNDFQKGDIAEGYSVSREKKESFPLTVTSAQKNPTAFYLCASSVGTSGNNEQFFGPGTRLTVL.

The chain joins TRBV19 to TRBJ1-2; 9 bases fit TRBD1. J was trimmed by 5 bases and V by 5 bases; bases with no gene match: 3. Germline CDR1 and CDR2: LNHDA and SQIVND (reference sequence). The CDR3 extends over 13 amino acids. CDR3 sequence (DNA): TGTGCCAGTAGTCCCGGGACAGGGTATGGCTACACCTTC. It is translated as CASSPGTGYGYTF.

The rearrangement links TRBV5-1 to TRBJ2-5; 9 bases are a match to TRBD1. The trim removed 4 bases at V and 5 bases at J, leaving 9 bases unmatched. CDR1 SGHRS and CDR2 YFSETQ come from the germline V gene. The CDR3 is 15 residues long. The CDR3 sequence: CASSTRGTGLETQYF. The CDR3 DNA sequence: TGCGCCAGCAGCACCCGTGGGACAGGGTTGGAGACCCAGTACTTC.